This T cell receptor beta chain was found in a study of T cells in Graves' hyperthyroidism and ophthalmopathy. Amplification targeted TCR beta CDR3 regions from RNA transcripts. With the HTBI primer set, the TCR CDR3 went through a first round of RT-PCR. MiXCR was run by TCRdb on the multiplex PCR reads, yielding one entry per CDR3 protein. This table has fewer than 650,000 distinct CDR3 sequences, approximately 15% appearing once. Overall study results and limits: Most thyroid clonotypes that were expanded above 0.001 also turned up in blood.

Trimming removed 2 bases at V and 6 bases at J, with 19 bases between. CDR3 length: 15 amino acids. The germline V gene encodes CDR1 GTSNPN and CDR2 SVGIG (reference sequence). Disease duration was under 3 months in the ophthalmopathy patients, who also had a Clinical Activity Score of at least 3 and a NOSPECS grade of at least 4. This clonotype was found many times. Its target is unknown. This rearrangement joins TRBV30 to TRBJ1-1; D gene uncertain. The receptor was isolated from a woman aged 18-29 years with Graves' ophthalmopathy. Sequenced sample: blood. The CDR3 region is CAWSRKSYDSPEAFF. CDR3 DNA: TGTGCCTGGAGTCGAAAATCGTACGATAGCCCTGAAGCTTTCTTT.